The 17 T cell receptor beta chains given below trace back to one sample, sequenced in a study of tumor-infiltrating lymphocytes in primary liver carcinoma. With 400 to 550 ng total RNA as template and a constant-region primer, TCR beta cDNA was made. Library construction for TCR beta comprised three nested multiplex PCR rounds performed with slightly modified ARM-PCR. Two initial PCR rounds of about 10 cycles each paired TRBV1-TRBV30 forward primers with a C-beta reverse primer. Each CDR3 protein gets one entry after TCRdb re-called the multiplex PCR reads with MiXCR. The sample records 330,000 or so distinct CDR3 sequences, about 61% being singletons. It was unsorted whole blood that yielded blood RNA, and germline DNA was also extracted. The specimen sequenced was peripheral blood. The source of these receptors is a man aged 40-49 years with primary liver carcinoma and hepatitis B virus infection.

As concerns this clonotype: A read error may account for a junction end that differs from germline. J is TRBJ2-1 and V is TRBV4-2; 8 bases line up with TRBD1. The CDR3 extends over 15 amino acids. Germline V gene lookup returns CDR1 LGHNA and CDR2 YNFKEQ. CDR3 DNA: TGTGCCAACAGCCCAGGACAGGGAAACTACAATGAGCAGTTCTTC. Amino acids: CANSPGQGNYNEQFF.

The chain is built from TRBV6-5 and TRBJ2-7; 7 bases are shared with TRBD1. The germline V gene has CDR1 MNHEY and CDR2 SVGAGI. The CDR3 is 15 residues long. The CDR3 sequence is CVGKANGQDSYEQYF. The CDR3 nucleotides are TGTGTCGGCAAAGCCAACGGACAGGACTCCTACGAGCAGTACTTC.

In this sample, this clonotype turned up many times. The J gene is TRBJ2-1, the V gene TRBV13; 7 bases map to TRBD2. There are 14 residues in the CDR3. Germline V gene data show CDR1 as PRHDT and CDR2 as FYEKMQ (reference sequence). The CDR3 DNA reads TGTGCGAGCTCGGCGGGAGACTCCTACAATGAGCAGTTCTTC. Protein sequence: CASSAGDSYNEQFF. The full variable domain, its missing parts supplied by reference TRBV13 and TRBJ2-1, is AAGVIQSPRHLIKEKRETATLKCYPIPRHDTVYWYQQGPGQDPQFLISFYEKMQSDKGSIPDRFSAQQFSDYHSELNMSSLELGDSALYFCASSAGDSYNEQFFGPGTRLTVL.

This sequence joins TRBV6-5 and TRBJ2-4, with D tentatively TRBD1 (5 bases). V lost 5 bases and J lost 6, with 14 bases in between. The CDR3 sequence is 14 residues long. Per germline, CDR1 MNHEY and CDR2 SVGAGI. In DNA form, the CDR3 reads TGTGCCAGCAGTCGACAGAGAAGTGGAAACATTCAGTACTTC. Translated, it gives CASSRQRSGNIQYF.

This clonotype was observed a handful of times. The V gene is TRBV5-4, the J gene TRBJ2-1; 9 bases agree with TRBD2. The germline V gene has CDR1 SGHNT and CDR2 YYREEE (reference sequence). The CDR3 is made up of 18 amino acids. V trimming: 0 bases; J trimming: 7 bases; junction bases outside the gene matches: 14. The DNA of the CDR3 is TGTGCCAGCAGCTTGGGGGGTGTAGTAGCGGGAGCAGGTAATGAGCAGTTCTTC. As protein: CASSLGGVVAGAGNEQFF.

Of note for this clonotype: Possible read error: a much larger clone is one base away. The chain employs TRBV6-2 or TRBV6-3 and TRBJ2-7; D uncertain. CDR1 is MNHEY, CDR2 SVGEGT, per germline. V lost 5 bases to trimming and J lost 3 bases, with 11 bases between them. The length of the CDR3 is 13 residues. CDR3 residues: CASSRTYHYEQYF. DNA of the CDR3: TGTGCCAGCAGTCGTACATATCACTACGAGCAGTACTTC.

This clonotype was observed a few times. A read error is possible here, since a much larger clone lies one base away. V is TRBV6-2 or TRBV6-3 and J is TRBJ1-1; D uncertain. The CDR3 is made up of 15 amino acids. From germline, CDR1 is MNHEY and CDR2 SVGEGT. The CDR3 is CTSSYSKSVNTEAFF. In nucleotides, the CDR3 is TGTACCAGCAGTTACTCGAAATCTGTGAACACTGAAGCTTTCTTT.

The chain carries TRBV12-3 or TRBV12-4 and TRBJ1-1; 7 bases match TRBD1. V was pared by 5 bases and J by 0 bases, with 6 bases of the junction left unmatched. This CDR3 comprises 15 residues. The CDR3 nucleotides are TGTGCCAGCAGTACAGGGGCGTCCATGAACACTGAAGCTTTCTTT. It is translated as CASSTGASMNTEAFF.

A word on this clonotype: Relative to the germline gene, one junction end is altered; a read error may explain this. The V call is TRBV5-1, the J call TRBJ2-7; 7 bases fit TRBD2. The CDR3 runs 14 residues. Germline V CDR1 and CDR2: SGHRS, YFSETQ. The CDR3 nucleotides read TGCGCCAGCAGCTTGGCTTGGCTAGCGGCCGAGCGGTACTTC. Encoded protein: CASSLAWLAAERYF.

This clonotype was seen just once. It may be a read error: a sequence one base away is much more abundant. The rearrangement links TRBV6-1 to TRBJ2-1, with D possibly TRBD2 on 5 matching bases. The CDR3 sequence is 14 residues long. The germline V gene encodes CDR1 MNHNS and CDR2 SASEGT. As DNA, the CDR3 is TGTGCCAGCAAGGCGGACCTAGGAGGCAATGAGCGGTTCTTC. This translates into CASKADLGGNERFF.

This clonotype was detected many times. The chain uses TRBV5-4 and TRBJ2-1; D is possibly TRBD2 (5 bases). V shed 0 bases and J shed 9 bases, with 19 bases lying between them. This CDR3 spans 16 amino acids. Germline V gene sequence: CDR1 SGHNT, CDR2 YYREEE (reference sequence). CDR3 amino acids: CASSLATAVPSGEQFF. The CDR3 nucleotides read TGTGCCAGCAGCTTGGCCACAGCGGTCCCCTCGGGTGAGCAGTTCTTC.

This clonotype was counted once. A read error is possible here, since a much larger clone lies one base away. The rearrangement uses TRBV4-2 and TRBJ1-5; D gene ambiguous. In germline, CDR1 is LGHNA, CDR2 YNFKEQ. The CDR3 loop spans 16 amino acids. The CDR3, as DNA: TGTGTCAGCAGCCAAGCGGGAAGAAGTAGCAATCAGCCCCAGCATTTT. It is translated as CVSSQAGRSSNQPQHF.

In its sample, this clonotype was seen a few times. One junction end does not reproduce the germline sequence, and a read error may be involved. The V call is TRBV6-2 or TRBV6-3, the J call TRBJ1-1; D is undetermined. From germline, CDR1 is MNHEY and CDR2 SVGEGT. The CDR3 totals 14 residues. The CDR3 DNA sequence: TGTGCCAGCAAGACCCAAAAAGGACGAACTGGAGCTTTCTTT. Translation: CASKTQKGRTGAFF.

With regard to this clonotype: One junction end disagrees with the germline gene, perhaps due to a read error. The CDR3 loop is CSVSGGNSGSTVYF. For the CDR3, the DNA is TGCAGCGTTTCAGGGGGGAACTCTGGAAGCACCGTATATTTT. The J gene is TRBJ1-3, the V gene TRBV29-1; 7 bases agree with TRBD1. The CDR3 loop spans 14 amino acids. The germline gives CDR1 SQVTM, CDR2 ANQGSEA.

Worth noting for this clonotype: A much larger clone lies a single base off, so this may be a read error. The chain links TRBV6-2 or TRBV6-3 to TRBJ2-5; D is possibly TRBD1 (5 bases). CDR1 MNHEY and CDR2 SVGEGT come from the germline V gene. Trimming took 6 bases from V and 7 from J, leaving 21 bases between them. This CDR3 has 15 amino acids. Here the CDR3 reads CASSTGRAATGTQYF. The CDR3 DNA reads as TGTGCCAGCAGCACTGGACGCGCGGCCACAGGGACCCAGTACTTC.

Details on this clonotype: A single base separates this from a much larger clone, so it may be a read error. The rearrangement uses TRBV4-3 and TRBJ1-1; 7 nucleotides align to TRBD1. The CDR3 is 15 amino acids. CDR1 LGHNA and CDR2 YSLEER come from the germline V gene. The V gene end was trimmed by 0 bases and the J gene end by 5 bases; junction bases not matched to a gene: 6. The CDR3 spells CASSQDMCRGTEAFF. CDR3 bases: TGCGCCAGCAGCCAAGATATGTGCAGGGGGACTGAAGCTTTCTTT.

With respect to this clonotype: This may arise from a read error, as a much more abundant clone is one base away. The chain recombines TRBV6-6 with TRBJ2-3; 10 nucleotides line up with TRBD2. Germline CDR1 and CDR2: MNHNY and SVGAGI (reference sequence). The CDR3 runs to 19 residues. With 5 bases clipped from V and 2 bases from J, the junction kept 16 bases outside the gene matches. As DNA, the CDR3 is TGTGCCAGCAGTGGGACTAGCGAGTGGGTCGCCCCTATCACAGATACGCAGTATTTT. Translation: CASSGTSEWVAPITDTQYF.